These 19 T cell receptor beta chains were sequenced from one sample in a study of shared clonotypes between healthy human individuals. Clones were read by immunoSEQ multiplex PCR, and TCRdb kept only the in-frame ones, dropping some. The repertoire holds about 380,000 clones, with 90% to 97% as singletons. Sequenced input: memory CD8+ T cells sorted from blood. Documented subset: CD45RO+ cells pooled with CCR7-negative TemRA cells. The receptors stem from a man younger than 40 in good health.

The CDR3 DNA follows: TGTGCCAGCAGGGGGTACACTGAAGCTTTCTTT. Translating gives CASRGYTEAFF. The rearrangement uses TRBV28 and TRBJ1-1; no clear D gene. The germline CDR1 and CDR2 sequences are MDHEN and SYDVKM. The CDR3 contains 11 residues. Trimming stripped 6 bases from V and 3 bases from J, with 5 bases between.

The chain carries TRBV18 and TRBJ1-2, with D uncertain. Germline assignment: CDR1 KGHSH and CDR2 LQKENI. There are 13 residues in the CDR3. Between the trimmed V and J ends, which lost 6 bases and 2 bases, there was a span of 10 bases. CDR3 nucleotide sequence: TGTGCCAGCTCGACGGCTGCAAACTATGGCTACACCTTC. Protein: CASSTAANYGYTF.

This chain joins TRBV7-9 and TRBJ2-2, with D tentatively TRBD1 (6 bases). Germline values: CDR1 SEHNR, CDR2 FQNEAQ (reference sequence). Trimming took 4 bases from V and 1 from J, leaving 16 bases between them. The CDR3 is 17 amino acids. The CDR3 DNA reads TGTGCCAGCAGCTCACAGGGCCCCCTCCTGAACACCGGGGAGCTGTTTTTT. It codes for CASSSQGPLLNTGELFF. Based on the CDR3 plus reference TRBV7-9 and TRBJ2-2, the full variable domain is DTGVSQNPRHKITKRGQNVTFRCDPISEHNRLYWYRQTLGQGPEFLTYFQNEAQLEKSRLLSDRFSAERPKGSFSTLEIQRTEQGDSAMYLCASSSQGPLLNTGELFFGEGSRLTVL.

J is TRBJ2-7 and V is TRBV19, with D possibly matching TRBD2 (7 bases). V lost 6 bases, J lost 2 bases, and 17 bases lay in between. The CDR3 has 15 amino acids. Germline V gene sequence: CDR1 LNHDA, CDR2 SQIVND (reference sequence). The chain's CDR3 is CASSLRGARAYEQYF. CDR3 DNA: TGTGCCAGTAGCCTACGGGGGGCCCGAGCCTACGAGCAGTACTTC.

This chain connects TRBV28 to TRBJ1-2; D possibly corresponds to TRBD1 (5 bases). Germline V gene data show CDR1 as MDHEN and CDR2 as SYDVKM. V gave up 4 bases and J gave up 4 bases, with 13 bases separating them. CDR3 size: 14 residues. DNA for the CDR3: TGTGCCAGCAGTTCCTCCGGGACGGTCTATGGCTACACCTTC. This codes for CASSSSGTVYGYTF.

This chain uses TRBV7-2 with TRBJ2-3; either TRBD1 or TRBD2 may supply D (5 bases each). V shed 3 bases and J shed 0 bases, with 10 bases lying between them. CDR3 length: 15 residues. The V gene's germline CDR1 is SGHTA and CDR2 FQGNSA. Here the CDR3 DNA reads TGTGCCAGCAGCTTGCCGGGACCTAGCACAGATACGCAGTATTTT. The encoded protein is CASSLPGPSTDTQYF.

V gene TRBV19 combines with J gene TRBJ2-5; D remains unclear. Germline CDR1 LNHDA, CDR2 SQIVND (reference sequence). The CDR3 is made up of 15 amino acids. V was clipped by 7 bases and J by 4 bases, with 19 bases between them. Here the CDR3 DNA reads TGTGCCAGTAAATCCCTTGTGATGGCAGGAGAGACCCAGTACTTC. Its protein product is CASKSLVMAGETQYF.

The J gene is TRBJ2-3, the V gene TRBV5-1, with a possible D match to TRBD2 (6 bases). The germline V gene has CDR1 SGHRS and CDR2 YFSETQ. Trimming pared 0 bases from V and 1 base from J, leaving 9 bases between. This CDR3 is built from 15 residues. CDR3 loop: CASSLGGGRTDTQYF. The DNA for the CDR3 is TGCGCCAGCAGCTTGGGGGGAGGACGCACAGATACGCAGTATTTT. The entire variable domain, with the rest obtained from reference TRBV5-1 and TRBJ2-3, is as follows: KAGVTQTPRYLIKTRGQQVTLSCSPISGHRSVSWYQQTPGQGLQFLFEYFSETQRNKGNFPGRFSGRQFSNSRSEMNVSTLELGDSALYLCASSLGGGRTDTQYFGPGTRLTVL.

The CDR3 DNA is TGTGCCAGCTCGACACTCAGGGCGACTAATGAAAAACTGTTTTTT. Translation: CASSTLRATNEKLFF. The chain links TRBV18 to TRBJ1-4; the D gene is possibly TRBD1 (5 bases). This CDR3 comprises 15 residues. V lost 6 bases, J lost 2 bases, and 13 bases lay in between. Germline V gene data show CDR1 as KGHSH and CDR2 as LQKENI.

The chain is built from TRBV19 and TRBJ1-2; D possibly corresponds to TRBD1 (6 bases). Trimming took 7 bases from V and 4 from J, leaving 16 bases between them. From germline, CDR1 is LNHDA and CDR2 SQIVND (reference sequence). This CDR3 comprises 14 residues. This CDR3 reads CASTLTGTFYGYTF. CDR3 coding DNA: TGTGCCAGTACTTTAACCGGGACATTCTATGGCTACACCTTC.

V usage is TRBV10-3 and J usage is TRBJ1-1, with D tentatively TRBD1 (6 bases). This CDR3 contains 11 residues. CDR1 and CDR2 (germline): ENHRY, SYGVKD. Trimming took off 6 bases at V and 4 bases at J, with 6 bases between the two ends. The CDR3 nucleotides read TGTGCCATCAGAGGGGGCACTGAAGCTTTCTTT. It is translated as CAIRGGTEAFF.

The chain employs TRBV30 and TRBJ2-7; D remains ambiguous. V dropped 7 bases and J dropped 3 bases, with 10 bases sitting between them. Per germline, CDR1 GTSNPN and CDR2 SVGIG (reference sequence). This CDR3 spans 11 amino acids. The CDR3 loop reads CASLLGYEQYF. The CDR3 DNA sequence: TGTGCCTCTCTCCTCGGCTACGAGCAGTACTTC.

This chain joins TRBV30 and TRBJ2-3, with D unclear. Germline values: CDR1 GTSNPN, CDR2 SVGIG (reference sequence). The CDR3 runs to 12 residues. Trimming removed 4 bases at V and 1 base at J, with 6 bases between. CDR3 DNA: TGTGCCTGGACACGGGGCACAGATACGCAGTATTTT. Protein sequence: CAWTRGTDTQYF.

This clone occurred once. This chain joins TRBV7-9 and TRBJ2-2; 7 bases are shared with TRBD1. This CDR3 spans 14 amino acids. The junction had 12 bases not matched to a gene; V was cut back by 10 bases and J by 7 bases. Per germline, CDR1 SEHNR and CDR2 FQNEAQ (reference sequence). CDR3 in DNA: TGTGCCAACCAAGACAGGGAAAAGAACGGGGAGCTGTTTTTT. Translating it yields CANQDREKNGELFF.

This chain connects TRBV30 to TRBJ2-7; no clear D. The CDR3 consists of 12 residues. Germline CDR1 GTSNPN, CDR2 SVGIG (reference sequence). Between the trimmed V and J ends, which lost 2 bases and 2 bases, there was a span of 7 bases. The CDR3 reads CAWSRGPYEQYF. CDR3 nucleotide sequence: TGTGCCTGGAGTCGCGGCCCCTACGAGCAGTACTTC.

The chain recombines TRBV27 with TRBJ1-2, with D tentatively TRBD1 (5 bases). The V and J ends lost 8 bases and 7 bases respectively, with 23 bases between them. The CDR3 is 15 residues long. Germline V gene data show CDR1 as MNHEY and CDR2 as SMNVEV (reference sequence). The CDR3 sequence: CASSFSGASRAGYTF. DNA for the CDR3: TGTGCCAGCTCTTTTTCCGGGGCGTCGAGAGCTGGCTACACCTTC.

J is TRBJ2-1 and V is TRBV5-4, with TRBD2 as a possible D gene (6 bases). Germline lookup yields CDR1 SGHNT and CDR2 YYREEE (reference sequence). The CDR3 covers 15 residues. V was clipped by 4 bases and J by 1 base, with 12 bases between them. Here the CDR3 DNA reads TGTGCCAGCAGCCCGGGGAGGTTGTCCTACAATGAGCAGTTCTTC. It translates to CASSPGRLSYNEQFF.

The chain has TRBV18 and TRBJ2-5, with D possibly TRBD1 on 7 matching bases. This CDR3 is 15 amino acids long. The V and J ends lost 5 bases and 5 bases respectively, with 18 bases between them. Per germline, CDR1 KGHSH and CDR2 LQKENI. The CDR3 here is CASSSSGGGAETQYF. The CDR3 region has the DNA TGTGCCAGCTCATCGAGCGGAGGGGGCGCGGAGACCCAGTACTTC.

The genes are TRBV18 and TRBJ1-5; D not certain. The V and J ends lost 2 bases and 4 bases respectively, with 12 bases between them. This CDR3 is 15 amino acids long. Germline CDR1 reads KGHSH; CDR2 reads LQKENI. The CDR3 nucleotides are TGTGCCAGCTCACCAGTACAGCCTAAGAATCAGCCCCAGCATTTT. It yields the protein CASSPVQPKNQPQHF.